This T cell receptor (beta chain) was sequenced during a study of human T cells and chemical hapten exposure. Study-wide results and limits: With DPC sensitization, TCRs exceeding 1 in 1000 frequency showed no change.

TCRdb fed the RACE reads into MiXCR, producing one record per CDR3 protein. In the table there are a few hundred thousand distinct CDR3 sequences, 8.6% of which are singletons. The time point was: pre-sensitization, week 0. The treatment denotes: therapeutic diphenylcyclopropenone sensitization with weekly scalp DPC. In its sample, this clonotype was seen a few times. The antigen is undetermined. Germline values: CDR1 SQVTM, CDR2 ANQGSEA. Deletions cut 1 base from V and 2 bases from J, with 8 bases between. CDR3 length equals 13 residues. This rearrangement joins TRBV29-1 to TRBJ2-5; D gene uncertain. This material consisted of whole blood, taken in connection with sensitization to the hapten diphenylcyclopropenone (DPC). The receptor comes from a middle-aged woman with alopecia areata. Some clones in this sample may be carry-over from other donors' samples. The CDR3 DNA follows: TGCAGCGTTGAAGGCCAAGATCAAGAGACCCAGTACTTC. Its translation: CSVEGQDQETQYF.